This T cell receptor beta chain was observed in a study of liver allograft versus peripheral blood T cells. Study context: Transplanted-liver T cell receptor repertoires were compared with recipients' peripheral blood repertoires. General study points: Peripheral blood T cell receptor repertoires reportedly differed from those found within liver allografts.

TCRdb re-called the reads with MiXCR, one entry per CDR3 protein. The top ten hold 4% to 5.5% of the sample, which has 7,000 to 9,000 distinct CDR3 sequences, less than 20% seen once. Sample share makes this clonotype medium-sized (0.01 to 0.1%). Its matching antigen is unknown. This clonotype was sampled from a human patient who had a liver transplant. Some T cells may arise from the graft donor.

The CDR3 DNA reads as TGTGCCAGCCGGACCAGGGGCAACGAGCAGTACTTC. Translating it yields CASRTRGNEQYF. The chain couples TRBV6-5 to TRBJ2-7; perhaps TRBD1 as D (6 bases). Germline V gives CDR1 MNHEY, CDR2 SVGAGI. V was clipped by 8 bases and J by 5 bases, with 13 bases between them. The CDR3 is 12 amino acids.